Listed below are T cell receptor beta chains from one sample, sequenced in a study of T-cell reconstitution after alpha-beta-depleted transplantation in children. A single record per CDR3 protein comes from TCRdb applying MiXCR to the PCR reads. The sample lists some 290,000 distinct CDR3 sequences, approximately 23% occurring once. The sequencing used PBMCs, mostly from graft donor cells, collected 180 days after TCRalphabeta/CD19-depleted stem cell transplant. The receptors originated from a male patient aged 5 to 17 who had a stem cell transplant for acute lymphoblastic leukemia, so the T cells may come from the graft donor. The conserved cysteine and the conserved F or W are not part of the CDR3 here.

v_call	j_call	cdr3_aa
TRBV4-1	TRBJ2-2	ASSQPMITGELF
TRBV7-3	TRBJ1-4	ASSLGGLANEKLF
TRBV20-1	TRBJ2-7	SARGDREQY
TRBV7-3	TRBJ1-1	ASSAYTVRNTEAF
TRBV4-1	TRBJ2-5	ASSQQMGDSSGQETQY
TRBV5-5	TRBJ2-2	ASSSDRLNTGELF
TRBV7-9	TRBJ2-1	ASSLKWETEQF
TRBV7-9	TRBJ2-3	ASSLDYRGTDTQY
TRBV7-9	TRBJ2-7	ASSKLGALSYEQY
TRBV24-1	TRBJ2-6	ATSDSGAPGANVLT
TRBV12-3/TRBV12-4	TRBJ2-1	ASTGLAAIYNEQF
TRBV27	TRBJ2-7	ASSLGPVSSYEQY
TRBV20-1	TRBJ2-7	SARGRSGTPSYEQY
TRBV24-1	TRBJ2-5	ATQGRQETQY
TRBV11-2	TRBJ2-5	ASSLDVAVQETQY
TRBV5-1	TRBJ1-1	ASSLGGISTEAF
TRBV5-1	TRBJ2-1	ASSLDPRGQHNEQF
TRBV18	TRBJ2-6	ASSRGQGSPSGANVLT
TRBV6-1	TRBJ1-4	ASRGDRDEKLF
TRBV12-3/TRBV12-4	TRBJ2-7	ASTMTGRTYEQY
TRBV7-8	TRBJ1-2	ASSLTGAPGAGYT
TRBV9	TRBJ2-2	ASSVALSGTAFTGELF
TRBV10-3	TRBJ2-1	AISPTGSSYNEQF
TRBV5-5	TRBJ2-1	ASSLELAGRDEQF
TRBV19	TRBJ2-6	ASSIVGTGANVLT
TRBV20-1	TRBJ2-1	SARDRKSQF
TRBV5-1	TRBJ2-7	ASSRSPDREGYEQY
TRBV15	TRBJ2-7	ATSRDSTEYYYEQY
TRBV11-2	TRBJ2-7	ASSAGQGTYEQY
TRBV2	TRBJ2-7	ASISGSYEQY
TRBV7-2	TRBJ2-7	ASSLVGGSTYEQY
TRBV20-1	TRBJ1-5	SARPRVSPGWNQPQH
TRBV3-1	TRBJ1-1	ASSLVGGSNTEAF
TRBV29-1	TRBJ1-1	SVVKWATEAF
TRBV7-2	TRBJ2-4	ASSFRRDLNIQY
TRBV5-1	TRBJ2-5	ASSLARGYQETQY
TRBV24-1	TRBJ2-1	ATSDRLAGQYNEQF
TRBV12-3/TRBV12-4	TRBJ2-7	ASSPRGRGRYEQY
TRBV5-1	TRBJ2-4	ASSLERGVLAKNIQY
TRBV20-1	TRBJ1-1	SARKGAKNTEAF
TRBV20-1	TRBJ2-1	SARDVKKYNEQF
TRBV7-6	TRBJ1-1	ASSPLTGTTEAF
TRBV5-1	TRBJ1-1	ASRGRGMNTEAF
TRBV24-1	TRBJ1-2	ATSDLSTGNYGYT
TRBV20-1	TRBJ1-2	SARDTGYGDT
TRBV6-5	TRBJ2-7	ASSYKDSAAYEQY